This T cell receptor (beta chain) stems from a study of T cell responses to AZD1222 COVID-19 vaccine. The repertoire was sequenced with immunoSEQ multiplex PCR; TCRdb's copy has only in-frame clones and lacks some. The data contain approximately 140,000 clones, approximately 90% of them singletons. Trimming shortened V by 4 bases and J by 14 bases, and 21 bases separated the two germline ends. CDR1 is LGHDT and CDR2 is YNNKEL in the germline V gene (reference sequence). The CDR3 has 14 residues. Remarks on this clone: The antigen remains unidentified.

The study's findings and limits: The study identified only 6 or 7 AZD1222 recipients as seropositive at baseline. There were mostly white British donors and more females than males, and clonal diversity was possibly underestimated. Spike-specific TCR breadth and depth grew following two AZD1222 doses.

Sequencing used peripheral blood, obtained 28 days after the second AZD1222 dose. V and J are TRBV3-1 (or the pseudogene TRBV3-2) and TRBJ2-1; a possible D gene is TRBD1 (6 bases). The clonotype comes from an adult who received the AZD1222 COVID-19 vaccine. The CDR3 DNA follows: TGTGCCAGCAGCCCACTGACGACAGGCAAAACCGAGTTCTTC. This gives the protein CASSPLTTGKTEFF.